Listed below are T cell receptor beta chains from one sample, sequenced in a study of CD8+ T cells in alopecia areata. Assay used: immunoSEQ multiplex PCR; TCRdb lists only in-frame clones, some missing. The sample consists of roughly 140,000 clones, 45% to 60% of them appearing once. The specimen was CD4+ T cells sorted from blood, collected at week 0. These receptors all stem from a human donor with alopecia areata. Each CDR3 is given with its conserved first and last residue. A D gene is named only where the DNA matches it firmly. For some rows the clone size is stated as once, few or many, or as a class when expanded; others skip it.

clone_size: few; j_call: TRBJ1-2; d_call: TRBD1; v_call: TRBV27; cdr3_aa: CASSLSGQGNGYTF; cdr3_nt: TGTGCCAGCAGTTTATCGGGACAGGGTAATGGCTACACCTTC
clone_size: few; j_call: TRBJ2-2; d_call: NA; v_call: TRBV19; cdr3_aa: CASRIQNTGELFF; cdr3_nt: TGTGCCAGTAGAATCCAGAACACCGGGGAGCTGTTTTTT
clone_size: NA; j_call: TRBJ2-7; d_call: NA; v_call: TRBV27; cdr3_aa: CASSPGWPDSYEQYF; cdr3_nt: TGTGCCAGCAGCCCCGGGTGGCCTGACTCCTACGAGCAGTACTTC
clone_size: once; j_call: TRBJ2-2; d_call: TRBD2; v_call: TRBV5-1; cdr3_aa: CASSSSGAKNTGELFF; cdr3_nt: TGCGCCAGCAGCTCTAGCGGGGCGAAGAACACCGGGGAGCTGTTTTTT
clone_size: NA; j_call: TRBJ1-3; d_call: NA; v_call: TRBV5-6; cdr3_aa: CASSFGLSGNTIYF; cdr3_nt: TGTGCCAGCAGCTTCGGACTCTCTGGAAACACCATATATTTT
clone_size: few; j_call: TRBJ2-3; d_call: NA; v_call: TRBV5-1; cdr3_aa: CASSFRDTDTQYF; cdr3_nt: TGCGCCAGCAGCTTTCGGGATACAGATACGCAGTATTTT
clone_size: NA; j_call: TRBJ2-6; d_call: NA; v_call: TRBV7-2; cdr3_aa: CASSLGRTGSGANVLTF; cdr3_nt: TGTGCCAGCAGCTTAGGGAGGACGGGCTCTGGGGCCAACGTCCTGACTTTC
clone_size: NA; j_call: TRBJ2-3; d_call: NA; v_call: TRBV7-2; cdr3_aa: CASSHKGTQYF; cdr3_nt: TGTGCCAGCAGCCACAAAGGGACGCAGTATTTT
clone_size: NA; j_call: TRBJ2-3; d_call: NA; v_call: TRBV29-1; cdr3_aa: CSVDPGDTQYF; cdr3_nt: TGCAGCGTTGACCCGGGGGATACGCAGTATTTT
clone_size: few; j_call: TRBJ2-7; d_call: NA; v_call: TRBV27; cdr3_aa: CAGRTGFPSEQYF; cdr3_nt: TGTGCCGGAAGAACAGGGTTCCCCTCCGAGCAGTACTTC
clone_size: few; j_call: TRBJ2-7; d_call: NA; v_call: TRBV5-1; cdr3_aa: CASSLGSSYEQYF; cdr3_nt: TGCGCCAGCAGCTTGGGTTCCTCCTACGAGCAGTACTTC
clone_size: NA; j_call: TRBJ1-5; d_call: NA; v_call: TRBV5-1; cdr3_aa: CASSLQGRQPQHF; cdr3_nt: TGCGCCAGCAGCTTGCAAGGGAGGCAGCCCCAGCATTTT
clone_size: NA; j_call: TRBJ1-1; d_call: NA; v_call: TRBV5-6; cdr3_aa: CASSPPENTEAFF; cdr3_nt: TGTGCCAGCAGCCCTCCTGAGAACACTGAAGCTTTCTTT
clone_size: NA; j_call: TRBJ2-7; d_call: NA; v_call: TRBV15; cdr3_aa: CATSRERHYEQYF; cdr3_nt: TGTGCCACCAGCAGAGAACGCCACTACGAGCAGTACTTC
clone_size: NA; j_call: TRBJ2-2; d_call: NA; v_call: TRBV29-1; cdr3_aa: CSVAGPKDTGELFF; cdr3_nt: TGCAGCGTTGCGGGGCCTAAGGACACCGGGGAGCTGTTTTTT
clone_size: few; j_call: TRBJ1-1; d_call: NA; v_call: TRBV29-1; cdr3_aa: CSVGSTGSSTEAFF; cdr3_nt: TGCAGCGTTGGGTCAACAGGGTCGAGCACTGAAGCTTTCTTT
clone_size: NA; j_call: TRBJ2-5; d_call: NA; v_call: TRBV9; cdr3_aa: CASSVLVQGETQYF; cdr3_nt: TGTGCCAGCAGCGTATTGGTACAGGGTGAGACCCAGTACTTC
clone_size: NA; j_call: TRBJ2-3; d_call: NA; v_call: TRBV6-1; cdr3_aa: CASSERSGRTDTQYF; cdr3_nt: TGTGCCAGCAGTGAGAGGTCTGGAAGGACAGATACGCAGTATTTT
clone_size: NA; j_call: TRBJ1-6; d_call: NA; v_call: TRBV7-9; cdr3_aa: CASSLRDNQDSPLHF; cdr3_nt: TGTGCCAGCAGCTTAAGGGACAACCAGGATTCACCCCTCCACTTT
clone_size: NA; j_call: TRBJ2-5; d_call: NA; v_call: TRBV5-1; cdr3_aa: CASSSGMGPETQYF; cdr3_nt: TGCGCCAGCAGCTCGGGGATGGGACCAGAGACCCAGTACTTC
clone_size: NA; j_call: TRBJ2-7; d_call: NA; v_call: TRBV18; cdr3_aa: CASSPAGYEQYF; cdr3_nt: TGTGCCAGCTCACCAGCGGGCTACGAGCAGTACTTC
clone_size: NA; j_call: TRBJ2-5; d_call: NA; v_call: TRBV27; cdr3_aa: CASSSYGRETQYF; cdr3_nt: TGTGCCAGCAGTTCGTACGGAAGGGAGACCCAGTACTTC
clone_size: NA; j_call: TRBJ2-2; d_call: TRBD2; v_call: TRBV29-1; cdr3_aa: CSVQRTSGSWRTGELFF; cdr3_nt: TGCAGCGTTCAACGGACTAGCGGGAGTTGGAGGACCGGGGAGCTGTTTTTT
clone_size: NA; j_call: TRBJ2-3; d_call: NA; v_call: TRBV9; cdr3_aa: CASGTRTTDTQYF; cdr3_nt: TGTGCCAGCGGAACGAGGACCACAGATACGCAGTATTTT
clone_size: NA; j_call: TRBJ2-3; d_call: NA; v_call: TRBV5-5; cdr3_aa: CASSSTGLLTDTQYF; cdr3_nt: TGTGCCAGCAGCTCCACAGGTCTTCTCACAGATACGCAGTATTTT
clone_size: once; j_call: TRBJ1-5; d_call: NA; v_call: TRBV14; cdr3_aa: CASSRDDIRNQPQHF; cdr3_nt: TGTGCCAGCTCACGAGACGACATCCGCAATCAGCCCCAGCATTTT
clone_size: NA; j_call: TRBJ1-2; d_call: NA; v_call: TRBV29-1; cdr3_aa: CSVLKSDYGYTF; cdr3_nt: TGCAGCGTTCTGAAGTCGGACTATGGCTACACCTTC
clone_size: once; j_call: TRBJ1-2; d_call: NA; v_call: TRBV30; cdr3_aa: CAWTRAGTTTRGYTF; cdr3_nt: TGTGCCTGGACAAGGGCCGGGACAACCACGAGGGGCTACACCTTC
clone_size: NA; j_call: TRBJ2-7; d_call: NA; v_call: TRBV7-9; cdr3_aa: CASSLEGRNYEQYF; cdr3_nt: TGTGCCAGCAGCTTAGAAGGGCGGAACTACGAGCAGTACTTC